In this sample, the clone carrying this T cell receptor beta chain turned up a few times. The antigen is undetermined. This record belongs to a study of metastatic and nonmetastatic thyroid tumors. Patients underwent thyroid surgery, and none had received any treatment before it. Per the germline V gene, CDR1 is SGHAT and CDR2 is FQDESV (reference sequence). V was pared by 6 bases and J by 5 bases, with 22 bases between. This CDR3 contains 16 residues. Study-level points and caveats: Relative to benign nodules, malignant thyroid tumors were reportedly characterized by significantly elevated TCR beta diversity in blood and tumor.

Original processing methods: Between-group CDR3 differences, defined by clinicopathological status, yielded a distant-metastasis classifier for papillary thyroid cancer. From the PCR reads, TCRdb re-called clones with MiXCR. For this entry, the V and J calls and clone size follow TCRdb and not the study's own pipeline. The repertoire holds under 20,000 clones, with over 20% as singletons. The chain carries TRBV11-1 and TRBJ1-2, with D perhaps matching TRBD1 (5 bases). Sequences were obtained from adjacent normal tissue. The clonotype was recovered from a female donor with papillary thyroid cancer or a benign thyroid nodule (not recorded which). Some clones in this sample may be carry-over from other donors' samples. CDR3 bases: TGTGCCAGCAGAGGAGGGGCCGACAGCAGTTTTTATGGCTACACCTTC. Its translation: CASRGGADSSFYGYTF.